A single sample gave rise to the 8 T cell receptor beta chains below, sequenced in a study of blood T cell repertoires in COVID-19. TCRdb's copy holds only in-frame clones and misses some; the assay was immunoSEQ multiplex PCR. This sample has 250,000 to 350,000 clones, with approximately 85% found just once. Material for sequencing was peripheral blood. The receptors were sampled from a human donor with COVID-19, enrolled during active disease. The donor label of this sample is uncertain.

This sequence joins TRBV24-1 and TRBJ1-4, with TRBD1 matching 9 bases. Germline V gene lookup returns CDR1 KGHDR and CDR2 SFDVKD. This CDR3 is built from 17 residues. With V trimmed by 3 bases and J by 7 bases, 11 bases remained unmatched. This chain's CDR3 is CATSDGVQGAGGEKLFF. DNA for the CDR3: TGTGCCACCAGTGATGGGGTACAGGGGGCCGGGGGTGAAAAACTGTTTTTT.

The table lists this clone with a count of one. The gene calls are TRBV5-5 and TRBJ2-3; 8 bases fit TRBD1. V trimming: 2 bases; J trimming: 4 bases; junction bases outside the gene matches: 9. The germline CDR1 and CDR2 sequences are SGHKS and YYEKEE (reference sequence). The CDR3 has 16 residues. The CDR3 here is CASSFDGQGNADTQYF. The CDR3 nucleotides are TGTGCCAGCAGCTTCGACGGACAGGGTAATGCAGATACGCAGTATTTT.

This clone was picked up one time. The rearrangement joins TRBV18 to TRBJ1-5; D is perhaps TRBD1 (5 bases). Germline CDR1 is KGHSH and CDR2 is LQKENI. The V end lost 0 bases, the J end lost 0 bases, and 12 bases lay between the germline ends. The CDR3 is 17 residues long. The CDR3 spells CASSPPAGGASNQPQHF. Written as DNA, the CDR3 is TGTGCCAGCTCACCACCCGCGGGGGGAGCTAGCAATCAGCCCCAGCATTTT.

This CDR3 reads CAWSPGAEAFF. The CDR3, as DNA: TGTGCCTGGAGTCCCGGGGCTGAAGCTTTCTTT. This chain uses TRBV30 with TRBJ1-1; no reliable D call. The V gene lost 2 bases and the J gene lost 6 bases, with 7 bases spanning the gap. The V gene's germline CDR1 is GTSNPN and CDR2 SVGIG (reference sequence). This CDR3 contains 11 residues.

V is TRBV5-1 and J is TRBJ2-2, with 11 bases matching TRBD2. The V gene's germline CDR1 is SGHRS and CDR2 YFSETQ. V trimming: 2 bases; J trimming: 2 bases; junction bases outside the gene matches: 2. This CDR3 contains 16 residues. The CDR3 DNA is TGCGCCAGCAGCTTCGGGACTAGCGGAAACACCGGGGAGCTGTTTTTT. As protein: CASSFGTSGNTGELFF.

This chain joins TRBV18 and TRBJ1-1; TRBD1 matches at 7 bases. V shed 4 bases and J 0 bases; nucleotides not matched to a gene: 5. Germline loops: CDR1 KGHSH, CDR2 LQKENI. This CDR3 has 15 residues. The CDR3 nucleotides read TGTGCCAGCTCACTGGGACAGCTAATGAACACTGAAGCTTTCTTT. Encoded protein: CASSLGQLMNTEAFF.

This clone was picked up one time. This chain connects TRBV7-9 to TRBJ2-2; the match to TRBD1 covers 8 bases. J was trimmed by 0 bases and V by 1 base; bases with no gene match: 7. This CDR3 region has 18 residues. Germline V gene data show CDR1 as SEHNR and CDR2 as FQNEAQ (reference sequence). CDR3 in DNA: TGTGCCAGCAGCTTAGAAGGCCAGGGGGCCGCGAACACCGGGGAGCTGTTTTTT. Translated, it gives CASSLEGQGAANTGELFF.

This sequence joins TRBV9 and TRBJ2-5; the D gene is possibly TRBD1 (6 bases). V was trimmed by 1 base and J by 1 base, leaving 8 bases between them. There are 14 residues in the CDR3. CDR1 SGDLS and CDR2 YYNGEE come from the germline V gene. The DNA for the CDR3 is TGTGCCAGCAGCGTACAGGGGTTCCAAGAGACCCAGTACTTC. Amino acids: CASSVQGFQETQYF.